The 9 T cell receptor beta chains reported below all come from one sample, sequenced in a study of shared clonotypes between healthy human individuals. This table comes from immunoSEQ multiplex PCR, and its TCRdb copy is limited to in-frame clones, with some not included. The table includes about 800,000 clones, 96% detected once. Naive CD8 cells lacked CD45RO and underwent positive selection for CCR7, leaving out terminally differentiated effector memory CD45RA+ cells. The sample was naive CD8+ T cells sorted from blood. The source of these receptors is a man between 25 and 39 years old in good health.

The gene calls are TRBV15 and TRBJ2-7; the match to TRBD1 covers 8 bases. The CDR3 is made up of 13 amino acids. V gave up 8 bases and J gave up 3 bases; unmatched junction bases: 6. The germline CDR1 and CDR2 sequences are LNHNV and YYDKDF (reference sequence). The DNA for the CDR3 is TGTGCCACCCGGACAGGGTGGGACTACGAGCAGTACTTC. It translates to CATRTGWDYEQYF.

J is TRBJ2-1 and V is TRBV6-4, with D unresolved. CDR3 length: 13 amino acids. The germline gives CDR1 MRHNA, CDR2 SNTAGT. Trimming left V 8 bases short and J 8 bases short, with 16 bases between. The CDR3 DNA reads TGTGCCAGCTCCACCACAAGTAGGGATGAGCAGTTCTTC. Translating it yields CASSTTSRDEQFF.

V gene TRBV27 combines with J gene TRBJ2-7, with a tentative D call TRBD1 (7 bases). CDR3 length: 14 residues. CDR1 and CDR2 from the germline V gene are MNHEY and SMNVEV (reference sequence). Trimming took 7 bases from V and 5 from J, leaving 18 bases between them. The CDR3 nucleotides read TGTGCCAGCACCCTGGGTCAGGGGGGCGACGAGCAGTACTTC. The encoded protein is CASTLGQGGDEQYF.

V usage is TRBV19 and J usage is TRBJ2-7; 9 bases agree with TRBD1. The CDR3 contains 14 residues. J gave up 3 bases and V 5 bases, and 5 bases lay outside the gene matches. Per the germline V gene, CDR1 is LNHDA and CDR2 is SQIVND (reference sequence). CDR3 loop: CASSYGGQGYEQYF. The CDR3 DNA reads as TGTGCCAGTAGTTACGGGGGACAGGGCTACGAGCAGTACTTC.

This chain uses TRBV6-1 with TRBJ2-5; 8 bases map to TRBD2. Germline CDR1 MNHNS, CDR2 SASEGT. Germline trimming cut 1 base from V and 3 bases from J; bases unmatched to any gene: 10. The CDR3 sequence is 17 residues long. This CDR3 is CASSEVFIGREEETQYF. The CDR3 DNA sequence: TGTGCCAGCAGTGAAGTATTTATAGGGCGGGAGGAAGAGACCCAGTACTTC.

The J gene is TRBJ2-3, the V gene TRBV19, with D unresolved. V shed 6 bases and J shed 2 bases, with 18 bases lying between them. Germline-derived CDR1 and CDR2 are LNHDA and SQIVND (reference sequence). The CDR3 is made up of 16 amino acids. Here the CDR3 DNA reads TGTGCCAGTAGCCTCATTAACGGGTTCTCCACAGATACGCAGTATTTT. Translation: CASSLINGFSTDTQYF.

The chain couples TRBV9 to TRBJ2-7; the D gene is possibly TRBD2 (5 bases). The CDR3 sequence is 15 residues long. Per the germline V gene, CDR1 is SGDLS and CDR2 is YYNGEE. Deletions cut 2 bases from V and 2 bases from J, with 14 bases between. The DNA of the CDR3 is TGTGCCAGCAGCGTCCAGGAGGCGAGTACCTACGAGCAGTACTTC. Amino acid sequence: CASSVQEASTYEQYF.

The CDR3 nucleotides read TGTGCCAGTAGTGCGACGCGGGGATACGAGCAGTACTTC. Its translation: CASSATRGYEQYF. The chain joins TRBV19 to TRBJ2-7; possibly TRBD2 for D (6 bases). Between the trimmed V and J ends, which lost 5 bases and 4 bases, there was a span of 12 bases. The germline V gene has CDR1 LNHDA and CDR2 SQIVND (reference sequence). The CDR3 length is 13 residues.

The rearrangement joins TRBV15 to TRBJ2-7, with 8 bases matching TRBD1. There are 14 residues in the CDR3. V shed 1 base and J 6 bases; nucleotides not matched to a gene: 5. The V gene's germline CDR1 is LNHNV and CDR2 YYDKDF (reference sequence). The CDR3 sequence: CATSRAGGASEQYF. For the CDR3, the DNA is TGTGCCACCAGCAGAGCAGGGGGCGCTTCCGAGCAGTACTTC.